These T cell receptor beta chains were read from a single sample in a study of lymphopenia after photon versus proton radiotherapy. Profiled with immunoSEQ multiplex PCR; TCRdb holds only in-frame clones, not every one. The data contain some 41,000 clones, more than 70% of them singletons. The input for sequencing was peripheral blood, taken from a patient treated with photon-based radiotherapy. The receptors come from a man in his fifties or sixties with gastric cancer. Each CDR3 is given with its conserved first and last residue. D genes are given only for firm matches. Some rows have no size entry. The others give once, few or many, or a class for an expanded clone.

NA,NA,TRBJ2-2,TRBV18,CASSRAGGRQDGELFF,TGTGCCAGCTCCCGGGCAGGAGGGAGACAAGACGGGGAGCTGTTTTTT
NA,TRBD1,TRBJ1-1,TRBV7-9,CASRAGIDRGRMNTEAFF,TGTGCCTCTAGAGCGGGAATCGACAGGGGAAGGATGAACACTGAAGCTTTCTTT
NA,NA,TRBJ2-1,TRBV11-3,CASSHRTDNEQFF,TGTGCCAGCAGCCACCGGACGGACAATGAGCAGTTCTTC
NA,NA,TRBJ2-1,TRBV14,CASSQENPAEYYNEQFF,TGTGCCAGCAGCCAAGAAAATCCAGCGGAATACTACAATGAGCAGTTCTTC
once,NA,TRBJ2-3,TRBV7-8,CASSFSSGTDTQYF,TGTGCCAGCAGCTTTTCTAGCGGCACAGATACGCAGTATTTT
once,TRBD2,TRBJ2-5,TRBV11-2,CASSLASGLQETQYF,TGTGCCAGCAGCTTGGCTAGCGGCCTCCAAGAGACCCAGTACTTC
NA,NA,TRBJ2-7,TRBV6-1,CASSEIGGGSQRREQYF,TGTGCCAGCAGTGAAATCGGGGGCGGGAGCCAGCGTCGAGAGCAGTACTTC
NA,NA,TRBJ1-6,TRBV19,CASTERTANSPLHF,TGTGCCAGTACGGAGCGGACGGCTAATTCACCCCTCCACTTT
NA,NA,TRBJ1-1,TRBV30,CAWSVQLNTEAFF,TGTGCCTGGAGTGTACAACTGAACACTGAAGCTTTCTTT
NA,NA,TRBJ1-2,TRBV7-9,CASSMGYGPGVGGYTF,TGTGCCAGCAGCATGGGGTACGGTCCGGGAGTAGGTGGCTACACCTTC
NA,TRBD2,TRBJ2-3,TRBV7-2,CASSLGLAGADTQYF,TGTGCCAGCAGCTTAGGACTAGCCGGGGCAGATACGCAGTATTTT
NA,TRBD2,TRBJ2-3,TRBV27,CASRGLAGARDTQYF,TGTGCCAGCAGGGGACTAGCGGGAGCGAGAGATACGCAGTATTTT
NA,NA,TRBJ1-5,TRBV7-6,CASSLQGNQPQHF,TGTGCCAGCAGCTTACAGGGGAATCAGCCCCAGCATTTT
NA,NA,TRBJ2-2,TRBV19,CASSAYAGELFF,TGTGCCAGTAGTGCTTATGCCGGGGAGCTGTTTTTT
NA,NA,TRBJ1-1,TRBV6-4,CASSDKSNTEAFF,TGTGCCAGCAGTGACAAGAGCAACACTGAAGCTTTCTTT
NA,TRBD2,TRBJ2-3,TRBV7-3,CASSYGLAGGDTQYF,TGTGCCAGCAGCTACGGACTAGCGGGAGGAGATACGCAGTATTTT
NA,TRBD2,TRBJ2-1,TRBV7-9,CASSRTSGRINEQFF,TGTGCCAGCAGCCGGACTAGCGGGAGAATCAATGAGCAGTTCTTC
once,NA,TRBJ1-5,TRBV7-8,CASSPTSSRRRNQPQHF,TGTGCCAGCAGCCCAACATCGTCCAGGCGGAGGAATCAGCCCCAGCATTTT
NA,NA,TRBJ2-1,TRBV6-1,CASHRTRGDEQFF,TGTGCCAGCCATAGGACTAGGGGGGATGAGCAGTTCTTC
NA,NA,TRBJ2-3,TRBV7-9,CASSEDIGIDTQYF,TGTGCCAGCAGCGAGGACATCGGGATAGATACGCAGTATTTT
once,NA,TRBJ2-5,TRBV9,CASSVEQGGETQYF,TGTGCCAGCAGCGTAGAACAGGGTGGAGAGACCCAGTACTTC
NA,NA,TRBJ2-2,TRBV7-2,CASSAFLGQTGELFF,TGTGCCAGCAGCGCATTTCTGGGGCAGACCGGGGAGCTGTTTTTT
once,TRBD1,TRBJ2-4,TRBV9,CASSPSGTGVNIQYF,TGTGCCAGCAGCCCCTCCGGGACAGGGGTCAACATTCAGTACTTC
once,NA,TRBJ2-2,TRBV5-4,CASSFSSGELFF,TGTGCCAGCAGCTTTTCGAGCGGGGAGCTGTTTTTT
NA,TRBD1,TRBJ2-2,TRBV5-1,CASSTGQGANGELFF,TGCGCCAGCAGCACGGGACAGGGGGCTAACGGGGAGCTGTTTTTT
NA,NA,TRBJ2-1,TRBV30,CAWTPANPYNEQFF,TGTGCCTGGACGCCGGCGAACCCCTACAATGAGCAGTTCTTC
NA,NA,TRBJ2-7,TRBV29-1,CSVRDQTYEQYF,TGCAGCGTTCGGGACCAGACATACGAGCAGTACTTC
NA,TRBD2,TRBJ2-3,TRBV7-9,CASSSRTSGSTDTQYF,TGTGCCAGCAGCTCGCGGACTAGCGGTAGCACAGATACGCAGTATTTT
NA,NA,TRBJ1-5,TRBV28,CASRFSDRTVNQPQHF,TGTGCCAGCAGGTTTTCTGATAGGACAGTCAATCAGCCCCAGCATTTT